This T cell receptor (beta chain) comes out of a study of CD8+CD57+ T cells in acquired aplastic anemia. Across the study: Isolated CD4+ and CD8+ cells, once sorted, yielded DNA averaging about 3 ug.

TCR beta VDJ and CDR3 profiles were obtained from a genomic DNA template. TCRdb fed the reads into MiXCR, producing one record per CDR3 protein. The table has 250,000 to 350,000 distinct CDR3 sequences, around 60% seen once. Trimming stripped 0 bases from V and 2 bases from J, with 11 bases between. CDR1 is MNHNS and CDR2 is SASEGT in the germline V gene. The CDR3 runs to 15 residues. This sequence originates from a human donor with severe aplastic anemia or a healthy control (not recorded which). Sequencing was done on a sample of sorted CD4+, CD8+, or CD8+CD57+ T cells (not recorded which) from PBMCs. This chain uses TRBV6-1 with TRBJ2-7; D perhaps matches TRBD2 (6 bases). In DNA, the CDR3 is TGTGCCAGCAGTGAAGCTGGCGGGGCGGCCTACGAGCAGTACTTC. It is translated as CASSEAGGAAYEQYF.